This T cell receptor beta chain was observed in a study of blood T cell repertoires in COVID-19. Whole-study context: Samples of COVID-19 (acute and convalescent) were obtained from the United States, Italy and Spain. T cells, B-cell-depleted T cells, or PBMCs supplied cDNA or gDNA.

Original processing methods: Reference gene primers were amplified, and this amplification served to estimate nucleated cell counts. Produced via immunoSEQ multiplex PCR; TCRdb's table is partial and in-frame only. That table supplies the V and J calls and clone size; D and trimming were determined from the DNA. The sample shows roughly 160,000 clones, around 85% of them seen only once. Germline assignment: CDR1 SGHNT and CDR2 YYREEE (reference sequence). The length of the CDR3 is 15 residues. Trimming at V came to 3 bases and at J to 5 bases, leaving 3 bases not matched to a gene. The sample consisted of peripheral blood. The sequence derives from a man aged 55 to 70 with acute or convalescent COVID-19. The rearrangement uses TRBV5-4 and TRBJ1-6; the match to TRBD1 covers 9 bases. The CDR3 DNA reads as TGTGCCAGCAGCTACCGGACAGGGGATAATTCACCCCTCCACTTT. This encodes CASSYRTGDNSPLHF.